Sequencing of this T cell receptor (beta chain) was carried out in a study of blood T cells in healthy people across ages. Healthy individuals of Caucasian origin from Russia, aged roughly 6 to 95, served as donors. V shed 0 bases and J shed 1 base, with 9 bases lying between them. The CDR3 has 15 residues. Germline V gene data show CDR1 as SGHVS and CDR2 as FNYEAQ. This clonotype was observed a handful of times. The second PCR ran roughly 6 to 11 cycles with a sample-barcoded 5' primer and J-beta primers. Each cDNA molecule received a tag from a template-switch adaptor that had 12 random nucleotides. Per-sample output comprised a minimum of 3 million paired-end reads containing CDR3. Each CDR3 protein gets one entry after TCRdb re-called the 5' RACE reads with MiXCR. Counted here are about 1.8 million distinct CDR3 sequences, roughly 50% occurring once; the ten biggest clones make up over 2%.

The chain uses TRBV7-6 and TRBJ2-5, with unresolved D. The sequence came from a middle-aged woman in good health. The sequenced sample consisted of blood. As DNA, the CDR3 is TGTGCCAGCAGCTTAGCGGGCCGGATCCAAGAGACCCAGTACTTC. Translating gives CASSLAGRIQETQYF.